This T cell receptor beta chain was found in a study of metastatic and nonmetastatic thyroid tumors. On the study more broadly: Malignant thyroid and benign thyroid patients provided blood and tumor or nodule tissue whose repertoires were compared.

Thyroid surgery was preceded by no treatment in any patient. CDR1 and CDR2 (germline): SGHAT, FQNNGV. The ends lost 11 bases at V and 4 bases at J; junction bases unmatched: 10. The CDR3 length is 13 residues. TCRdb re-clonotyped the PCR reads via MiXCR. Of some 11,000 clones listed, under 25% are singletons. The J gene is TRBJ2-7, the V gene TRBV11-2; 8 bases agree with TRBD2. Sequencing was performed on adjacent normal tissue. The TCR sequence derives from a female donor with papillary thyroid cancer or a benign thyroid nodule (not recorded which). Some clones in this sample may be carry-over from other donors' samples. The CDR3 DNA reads TGTGCCGAGGGGCGGGGGGCCGGATACGAGCAGTACTTC. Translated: CAEGRGAGYEQYF.